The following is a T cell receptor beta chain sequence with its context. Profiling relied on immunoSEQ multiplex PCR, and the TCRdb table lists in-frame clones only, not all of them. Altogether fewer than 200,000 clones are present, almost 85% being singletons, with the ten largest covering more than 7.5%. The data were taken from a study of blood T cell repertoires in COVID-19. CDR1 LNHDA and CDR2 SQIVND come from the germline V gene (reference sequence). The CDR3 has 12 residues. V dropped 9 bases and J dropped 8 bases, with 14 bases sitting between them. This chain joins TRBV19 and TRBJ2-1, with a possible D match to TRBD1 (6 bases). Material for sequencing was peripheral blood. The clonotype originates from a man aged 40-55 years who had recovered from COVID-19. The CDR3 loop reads CASRDNGYEQFF. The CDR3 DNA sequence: TGTGCCAGCCGGGACAACGGATATGAGCAGTTCTTC.